This T cell receptor (beta chain) was found in a study of cytomegalovirus exposure and HLA in healthy donors (dated 2017 in TCRdb). At the level of the whole study: In an earlier analysis of 550 to 750 of the donors, about 260 Gb of sequence data and approximately 100 million unique TCR beta sequences from roughly 190 million T cells were reported. To predict cytomegalovirus infection status, the study combined high-throughput TCR immunosequencing, statistical association of individual TCRs with disease status, and machine learning. The T cell repertoires of some 700 subjects were profiled by immunosequencing and related to cytomegalovirus serostatus. The study aimed to test whether signatures of past pathogen exposure could be identified by cataloging public T cell receptors. The number of donors typed differed by locus, with about 629-630 for A, B, C, DRB1 and DQB1, about 500 for DQA1, 600 to 610 for DPA1, and approximately 470 for DPB1. Every repertoire in the discovery cohort had been generated on one and the same sequencing platform. A later analysis re-examined previously published TCR beta repertoires from several hundred donors and added high-resolution HLA genotyping to investigate patterns of TCR occurrence. HLA typing covered class I and class II loci at four-digit resolution. About five DR-DQ haplotypes were treated as single units for association and clustering because of strong linkage in the cohort. Rather than using new phenotypic data, the later analysis identified candidate immune exposures from TCR beta sequences and from how often those sequences occurred across donors. Among under 450 genotyped donors of the cohort, an average of 235,054 unique TCR beta nucleotide sequences were sequenced per donor, 15% to 20% of them non-productive. An early release that covered several hundred HLA-typed donors contained approximately 300 gigabases of sequencing data and tens of millions of unique TCR sequences. In a later genetic analysis, genome-wide SNP genotypes for about three fifths of the roughly 670 donors were used, and that subset was treated as a discovery cohort. Donor age, sex, ethnicity and CMV serostatus were compiled alongside the repertoire data. Of the 398 genotyped donors, 65% to 90% fell in the genetic ancestry cluster associated with self-reported Caucasian donors. In addition to the first cohort of approximately 650 subjects, a separate validation cohort of under 150 different subjects was used. In an earlier analysis of roughly 580 of the donors, high-throughput TCR beta sequencing was used to judge whether each TCR beta V gene segment behaved as functional or pseudogenic. What the study reported, not specific to this receptor: Linkage disequilibrium might explain the correlated functional status among segregating V segments, but an unknown experimental factor could not be excluded. The classifier was reported to diagnose cytomegalovirus status with high specificity and sensitivity in both the original cohort and the validation cohort. Sequencing depth was assumed to be roughly uniform across donors in the presence/absence analyses, though that assumption may not hold. Because HLA typing was missing for some donors at each locus, association tests included only the typed subset. In a later genetic analysis, fewer N-insertions in productive TCRs were reported among donors in an Asian-associated ancestry cluster than the roughly 700-donor mean. In the study, roughly 160 TCR beta chains were listed as associated with cytomegalovirus. A later analysis associated about 16,000 TCR beta sequences with specific HLA alleles at a false discovery rate of 0.05. For the cohort, immune exposure information was limited to CMV serostatus. In a later analysis, most CMV-associated TCR beta chains were found to appear HLA-restricted, with HLA associations seemingly driven largely by CMV exposure. V-gene and J-gene trimming of TCR beta chains was associated with a missense DCLRE1C variant in a later genetic analysis, and the association was replicated in an independent cohort. Strong co-occurrence of HLA alleles, especially DR and DQ, made assigning TCR associations to individual alleles difficult. While some public TCRs were present in many individuals, most TCR sequences turned up only very rarely across donors. In vitro tests confirmed that a few of the cytomegalovirus-associated TCR beta chains recognize cytomegalovirus antigens. The authors suggested that the approach could potentially be extended to other disease states and immunological phenotypes. According to a later analysis, TCR association rates differed among HLA loci, with DRB1 alleles showing the most associated TCRs and HLA-C alleles showing the fewest. According to a later analysis, parvovirus B19, influenza, CMV and Epstein-Barr virus appeared linked to several top co-occurrence clusters. In a later analysis, HLA-associated TCR beta chains were found to be more clonally expanded and to have lower generation probabilities than equally common non-associated chains. In an earlier analysis of approximately 590 of the donors, most TCR beta V segments were observed in productive rearrangements about 90% or about 30% of the time, broadly matching IMGT annotations. The earlier analysis of some 540 of the donors excluded fewer than 20 rarely observed V segments, including chromosome 9 orphons, because counts were too low. A cluster of highly shared sequence variants was judged likely to represent a technical artifact of the sequencing pipeline. A further reported finding was that TCR beta sequences accurately predicted the HLA-A and HLA-B alleles for most subjects in the first cohort. This cohort had only TCR beta chains sequenced, and the lack of alpha or paired-chain data limited which features could be detected.

The cohort was made up of several hundred healthy bone marrow donors. Cohort members were all nominally healthy when sampled, although unrecorded immune exposures were likely present. The donor tested CMV seropositive and was one of the 289 seropositive cohort members. A peripheral blood sample was provided by each donor, and peripheral blood mononuclear cells were used for TCR beta sequencing. Genomic DNA extraction from the blood cell samples was performed with the Qiagen DNeasy Blood Extraction Kit. Library prep was done by the immunoSEQ multiplex PCR assay. The multiplex PCR relied on a mix of 60 forward primers for TCR Vbeta segments and 13 reverse primers for TCR Jbeta segments. The CDR3 region of rearranged TCR beta genes was amplified from genomic DNA by a multiplex PCR assay. On the Illumina HiSeq System, the amplified TCR beta libraries were sequenced as 87-base-pair reads. Regarding the original processing steps: A later analysis counted around 72 million unique TCR beta chains across the 500 to 850 repertoires, and approximately 11 million of these chains were shared by at least two donors. Raw reads were error-corrected and collapsed into unique sequences by a nearest-neighbor algorithm in which closely related sequences were merged to remove PCR and sequencing errors. CDR3 sequences were aligned to IMGT reference sequences to assign V, D and J gene segments. For a sequence to be retained, at least a six-nucleotide match to both a V gene segment and a J gene segment was required. A rearrangement counted as productive if the CDR3 had no stop codons and remained in frame with V and J, and every other rearrangement counted as non-productive. Following IMGT convention, CDR3 was defined as the stretch from the second conserved V-encoded cysteine to the conserved J-encoded phenylalanine. The earlier analysis of fewer than 700 of the donors excluded sequences that lacked an unambiguous match to a single V gene segment. In an earlier analysis of around 600 of the donors, V segments were called functional above 56.7% productive rearrangements and were called segregating when the between-donor standard deviation exceeded 5%. A statistical classification framework was built for diagnosing cytomegalovirus status from the catalog of TCR beta chain sequences. A later analysis assigned V and J genes by comparing TCR nucleotide sequences with IMGT/GENE-DB human TR gene sequences. Using the TCRdist pipeline, a later analysis assigned CDR3 sequences along with most-parsimonious VDJ recombination scenarios. A later analysis defined each TCR beta chain by its CDR3 amino acid sequence plus V-gene family, and excluded reads lacking a unique V-gene family. As a way to deal with suspected cross-contamination and a sequencing artifact, a later analysis dropped 500 to 700 nucleotide sequences that were highly shared and had low generation probability. In a later analysis, a clonal expansion index was calculated for each public chain from normalized within-repertoire ranks of inferred template counts. A later analysis computed generation probabilities with a VDJ recombination model fitted to out-of-frame rearrangements, and checked the results against IGoR. In a later analysis, hypergeometric tests were used to score TCR-TCR, TCR-HLA and TCR-CMV co-occurrence, with a repertoire-size bias correction applied to TCR pairs. In a later analysis, false discovery rates were estimated by permuting HLA or CMV assignments 20 times. In a later analysis, co-occurring TCRs were grouped using DBSCAN, and TCRdist sequence similarity was added for clustering within HLA-allele-positive subsets. Repertoires with fewer than 30,000 or more than 120,000 public chains were left out of co-occurrence clustering, as were a handful of repertoires with anomalous nucleotide sharing. TCRdb mirrors the immuneACCESS table, restricted to in-frame sequences. Some clones are absent from its copies; in checked studies, under half trace to an unresolved V gene, and the reason for the others is unknown. V, J and clone size derive from that table, while D and trimming were established from the DNA sequence. This sample comprises about 90,000 clones, about two thirds of them detected only once. Roughly 21% of the sample lies in the top ten.

As to this clone: Its antigen is still unknown. Base-call qualities are not available, and no considerably larger clone is one nucleotide away.

The receptor was isolated from a woman in her 50s in good health and CMV-seropositive. The sequenced sample consisted of PBMCs.

In nucleotides, the sequence is TGTGCCAGCAGCTTAGTAGTAGGGGAATCTTTCTTT. It codes for CASSLVVGESFF. The chain is encoded by TRBV7-9 joined to TRBJ1-1; the D region possibly corresponds to TRBD1 (5 bases align). V loses 1 base of germline sequence and J loses 12 bases, and the interval between the two ends is 12 bases. In the germline V gene (reference sequence), CDR1 corresponds to SEHNR and CDR2 to FQNEAQ. The CDR3 contains 12 residues, cysteine and phenylalanine counted. Solely the CDR3 DNA is kept, with 36 bases framed from the first base. With the portions outside the CDR3 filled from the reference TRBV7-9 and TRBJ1-1 genes, the complete variable region becomes DTGVSQNPRHKITKRGQNVTFRCDPISEHNRLYWYRQTLGQGPEFLTYFQNEAQLEKSRLLSDRFSAERPKGSFSTLEIQRTEQGDSAMYLCASSLVVGESFFGQGTRLTVV.